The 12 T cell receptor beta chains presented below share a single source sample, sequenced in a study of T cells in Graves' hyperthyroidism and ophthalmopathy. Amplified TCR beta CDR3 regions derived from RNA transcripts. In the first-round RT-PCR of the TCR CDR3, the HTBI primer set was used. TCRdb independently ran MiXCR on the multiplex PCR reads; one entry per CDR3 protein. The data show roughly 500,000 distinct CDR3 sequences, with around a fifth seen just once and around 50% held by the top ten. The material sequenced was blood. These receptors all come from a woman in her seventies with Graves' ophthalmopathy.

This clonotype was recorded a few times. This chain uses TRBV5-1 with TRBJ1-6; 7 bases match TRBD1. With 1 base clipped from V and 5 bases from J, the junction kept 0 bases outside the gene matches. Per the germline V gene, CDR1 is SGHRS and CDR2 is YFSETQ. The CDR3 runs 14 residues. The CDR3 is CASSLQGDNSPLHF. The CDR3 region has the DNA TGCGCCAGCAGCTTGCAGGGGGATAATTCACCCCTCCACTTT.

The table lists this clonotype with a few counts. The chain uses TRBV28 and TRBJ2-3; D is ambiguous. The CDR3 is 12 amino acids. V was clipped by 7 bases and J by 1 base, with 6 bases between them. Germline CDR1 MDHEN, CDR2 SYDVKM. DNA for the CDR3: TGTGCCAGCACAAGGGGCACAGATACGCAGTATTTT. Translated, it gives CASTRGTDTQYF.

The CDR3 loop reads CASAQGVAESVCVQYF. DNA of the CDR3: TGTGCCAGCGCCCAGGGGGTAGCAGAATCGGTTTGTGTGCAGTACTTC. This chain joins TRBV2 and TRBJ2-7; 7 positions match TRBD1. CDR1 is SNHLY, CDR2 FYNNEI, per germline. V lost 8 bases and J lost 9; bases outside the gene matches: 22. This CDR3 has 16 residues.

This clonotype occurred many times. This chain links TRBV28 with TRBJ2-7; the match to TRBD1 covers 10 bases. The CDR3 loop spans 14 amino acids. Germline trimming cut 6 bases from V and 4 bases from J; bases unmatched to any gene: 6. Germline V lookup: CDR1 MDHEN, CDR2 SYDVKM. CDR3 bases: TGTGCCAGCAGCACGGACAGGGGGGCGTACGAGCAGTACTTC. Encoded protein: CASSTDRGAYEQYF. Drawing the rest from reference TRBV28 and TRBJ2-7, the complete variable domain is DVKVTQSSRYLVKRTGEKVFLECVQDMDHENMFWYRQDPGLGLRLIYFSYDVKMKEKGDIPEGYSVSREKKERFSLILESASTNQTSMYLCASSTDRGAYEQYFGPGTRLTVT.

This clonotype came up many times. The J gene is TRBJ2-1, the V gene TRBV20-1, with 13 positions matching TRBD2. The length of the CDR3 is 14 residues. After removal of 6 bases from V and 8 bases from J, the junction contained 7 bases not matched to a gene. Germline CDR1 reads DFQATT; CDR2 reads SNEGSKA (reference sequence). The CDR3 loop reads CSATGTSGNYEQFF. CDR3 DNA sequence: TGCAGTGCCACCGGGACTAGCGGGAACTATGAGCAGTTCTTC.

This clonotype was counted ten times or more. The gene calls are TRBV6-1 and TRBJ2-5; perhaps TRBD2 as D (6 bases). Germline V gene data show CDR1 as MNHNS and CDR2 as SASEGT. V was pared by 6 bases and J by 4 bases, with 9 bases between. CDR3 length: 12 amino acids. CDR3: CASRGGLETQYF. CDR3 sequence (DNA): TGTGCCAGCAGGGGAGGTTTAGAGACCCAGTACTTC.

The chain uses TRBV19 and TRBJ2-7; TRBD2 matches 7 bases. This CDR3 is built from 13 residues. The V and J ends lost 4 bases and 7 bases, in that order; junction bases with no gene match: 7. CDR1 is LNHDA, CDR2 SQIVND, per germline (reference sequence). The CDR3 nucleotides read TGTGCCAGTAGTACTGCGGGAGTAGGGGAGCAGTACTTC. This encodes CASSTAGVGEQYF.

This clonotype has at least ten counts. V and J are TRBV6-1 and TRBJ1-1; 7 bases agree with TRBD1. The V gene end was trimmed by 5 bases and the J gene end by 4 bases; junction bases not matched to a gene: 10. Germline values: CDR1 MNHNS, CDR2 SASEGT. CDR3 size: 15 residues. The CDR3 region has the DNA TGTGCCAGCAGTTTTACGTCACAGGGGCGCACTGAAGCTTTCTTT. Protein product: CASSFTSQGRTEAFF.

DNA for the CDR3: TGTGCCAGCAGTGAAATGACGGGAGTAGGAGAGACCCAGTACTTC. It specifies CASSEMTGVGETQYF. The chain joins TRBV2 to TRBJ2-5, with a weak D call TRBD2 (6 bases). This CDR3 has 15 amino acids. V lost 2 bases, J lost 4 bases, and 14 bases lay in between. Germline V gene data show CDR1 as SNHLY and CDR2 as FYNNEI.

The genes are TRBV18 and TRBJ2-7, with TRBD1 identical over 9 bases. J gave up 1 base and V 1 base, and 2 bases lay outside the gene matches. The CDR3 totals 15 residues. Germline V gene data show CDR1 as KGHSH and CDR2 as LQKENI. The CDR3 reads CASSPQGTGSYEQYF. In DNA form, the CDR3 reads TGTGCCAGCTCACCACAAGGGACAGGGTCCTACGAGCAGTACTTC.

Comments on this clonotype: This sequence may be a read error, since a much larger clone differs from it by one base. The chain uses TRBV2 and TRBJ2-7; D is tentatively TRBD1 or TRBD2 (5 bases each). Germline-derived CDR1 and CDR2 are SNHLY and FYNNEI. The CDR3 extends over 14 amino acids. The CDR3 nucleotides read TGTGCCAGCAGCCTAGTCGGGACCGCCTACGTGCAGTACTTC. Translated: CASSLVGTAYVQYF.

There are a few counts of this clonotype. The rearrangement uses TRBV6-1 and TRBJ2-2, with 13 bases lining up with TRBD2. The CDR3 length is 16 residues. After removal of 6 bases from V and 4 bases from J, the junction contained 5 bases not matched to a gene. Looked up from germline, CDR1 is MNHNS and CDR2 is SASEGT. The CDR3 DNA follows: TGTGCCAGCAGCGGACTAGCGGGAGATAGCACCGGGGAGCTGTTTTTT. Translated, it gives CASSGLAGDSTGELFF.